The 13 T cell receptor beta chains below all came from one sample that was sequenced in a study of cytomegalovirus exposure and HLA in healthy donors (dated by TCRdb to 2016 to 2017). Library preparation used the immunoSEQ multiplex PCR assay. TCRdb's version of the immuneACCESS table is confined to in-frame rearrangements and falls short of the full clone set. An unresolved V gene accounts for under half of the shortfall where checked; the remainder is of unknown origin. The sample yields approximately 150,000 clones; roughly nine tenths were counted once. The top ten clonotypes cover more than 2.5% of the sample. The sample consisted of PBMCs. The receptors originated from a woman younger than 30 in good health and CMV-seropositive.

The rearrangement joins TRBV7-8 to TRBJ1-5; TRBD1 is a possible D gene (5 bases). The length of the CDR3 is 14 residues. Per the germline V gene, CDR1 is SGHVS and CDR2 is FQNEAQ. Between the trimmed V and J ends, which lost 0 bases and 5 bases, there was a span of 8 bases. The CDR3 spells CASSLAKGDQPQHF. The CDR3 coding sequence is TGTGCCAGCAGCTTAGCGAAAGGGGATCAGCCCCAGCATTTT.

The chain is built from TRBV9 and TRBJ2-7, with D tentatively TRBD2 (5 bases). Germline values: CDR1 SGDLS, CDR2 YYNGEE. Trimming took off 0 bases at V and 2 bases at J, with 12 bases between the two ends. The CDR3 sequence is 15 residues long. The CDR3 sequence is CASSVDPRGTYEQYF. In DNA, the CDR3 is TGTGCCAGCAGCGTAGATCCTCGGGGTACCTACGAGCAGTACTTC.

V is TRBV7-3 and J is TRBJ2-5; D is undetermined. V was cut by 6 bases and J by 0 bases, with 8 bases left in between. The CDR3 is 13 residues long. The germline V gene encodes CDR1 SGHTA and CDR2 FQGTGA. CDR3 nucleotide sequence: TGTGCCAGCAGTGCTAGTGACCAAGAGACCCAGTACTTC. Its protein product is CASSASDQETQYF. Complete variable domain (other parts from reference TRBV7-3 and TRBJ2-5): GAGVSQTPSNKVTEKGKYVELRCDPISGHTALYWYRQSLGQGPEFLIYFQGTGAADDSGLPNDRFFAVRPEGSVSTLKIQRTERGDSAVYLCASSASDQETQYFGPGTRLLVL.

The chain couples TRBV30 to TRBJ2-5; no clear D gene. The V end lost 1 base, the J end lost 6 bases, and 18 bases lay between the germline ends. CDR1 is GTSNPN and CDR2 is SVGIG in the germline V gene (reference sequence). CDR3 length: 15 amino acids. This CDR3 is CAWSASQRIVQTQYF. In DNA form, the CDR3 reads TGTGCCTGGAGTGCCTCGCAGCGAATAGTACAGACCCAGTACTTC.

The chain has TRBV4-3 and TRBJ2-1; 9 bases are a match to TRBD2. The J segment lost 3 bases and the V segment lost 3 bases, leaving 3 bases of the junction unmatched. The CDR3 has 15 residues. Germline assignment: CDR1 LGHNA and CDR2 YSLEER. The CDR3 DNA is TGCGCCAGCAGCCATGCTAGCGGGGTCTACAATGAGCAGTTCTTC. Translating gives CASSHASGVYNEQFF.

V and J are TRBV4-2 and TRBJ2-1; 14 bases are shared with TRBD2. Germline CDR1 is LGHNA and CDR2 is YNFKEQ. Unmatched junction bases numbered 9, after V lost 0 bases and J lost 5 bases. This CDR3 spans 19 amino acids. The CDR3 DNA is TGTGCCAGCAGCCAAGATGGGACTAGCGGGAGAATAGGAAACAATGAGCAGTTCTTC. It specifies CASSQDGTSGRIGNNEQFF.

The chain uses TRBV4-1 and TRBJ1-2, with TRBD1 identical over 8 bases. Germline trimming cut 0 bases from V and 4 bases from J; bases unmatched to any gene: 4. Germline CDR1 reads MGHRA; CDR2 reads YSYEKL. This CDR3 has 15 residues. CDR3: CASSQDTGGFYGYTF. Written as DNA, the CDR3 is TGCGCCAGCAGCCAAGATACAGGGGGGTTCTATGGCTACACCTTC.

The chain uses TRBV6-5 and TRBJ2-2; tentative D call: TRBD1 (7 bases). Germline lookup yields CDR1 MNHEY and CDR2 SVGAGI. V was clipped by 6 bases and J by 2 bases, with 13 bases between them. The CDR3 has 15 residues. The CDR3 bases are TGTGCCAGCAGCCGGGGGACAGAAAACACCGGGGAGCTGTTTTTT. Amino acids: CASSRGTENTGELFF.

This clone was recorded at least ten times. The CDR3 sequence: CASSLGGANEQYF. The CDR3 coding sequence is TGCGCCAGCAGCCTAGGTGGGGCAAACGAGCAGTACTTC. The chain has TRBV4-3 and TRBJ2-7; TRBD1 is a possible D gene (5 bases). Trimming left V 4 bases short and J 5 bases short, with 12 bases between. Germline CDR1 is LGHNA and CDR2 is YSLEER. This CDR3 spans 13 amino acids.

The chain carries TRBV30 and TRBJ2-5; D is undetermined. The closer fit of TRBJ2-7 to the DNA end suggests the J call may be wrong. This CDR3 region has 11 residues. Germline V gene sequence: CDR1 GTSNPN, CDR2 SVGIG (reference sequence). The CDR3 coding sequence is TGTGCCTGGAGTGTACGGTACGAGCAGTACTTC. Amino acids: CAWSVRYEQYF.

The gene calls are TRBV9 and TRBJ2-7; 7 bases agree with TRBD1. From germline, CDR1 is SGDLS and CDR2 YYNGEE. The CDR3 sequence is 14 residues long. V dropped 0 bases and J dropped 2; count of bases not matched to a gene: 2. CDR3 region: CASSVVDRPYEQYF. CDR3 sequence (DNA): TGTGCCAGCAGCGTAGTGGACAGGCCCTACGAGCAGTACTTC.

This clone showed up just a few times. This sequence joins TRBV5-1 and TRBJ2-7; 10 bases map to TRBD2. Germline-derived CDR1 and CDR2 are SGHRS and YFSETQ. V gave up 4 bases and J gave up 3 bases; unmatched junction bases: 7. This CDR3 has 15 residues. Here the CDR3 reads CASSVNSGRNYEQYF. DNA of the CDR3: TGCGCCAGCAGCGTAAATAGCGGGAGGAACTACGAGCAGTACTTC.

The rearrangement uses TRBV15 and TRBJ2-7; D is perhaps TRBD1 (5 bases). Germline CDR1 is LNHNV and CDR2 is YYDKDF (reference sequence). The CDR3 runs to 14 residues. Deletions cut 0 bases from V and 1 base from J, with 7 bases between. CDR3 in DNA: TGTGCCACCAGCAGAGAAGGGGTTTCCTACGAGCAGTACTTC. Encoded protein: CATSREGVSYEQYF.